This T cell receptor (beta chain) originates from a study of blood T cell repertoires in COVID-19. Sequenced by immunoSEQ multiplex PCR; TCRdb stores in-frame clones only, minus some. The sample has about 500,000 clones, 70% to 90% seen once. Sequenced input: peripheral blood. This clonotype was obtained from a woman aged 45 to 65 with COVID-19, enrolled during active disease.

CDR3 nucleotides: TGTGCCAGCAATATCGCCCCTGAGTACGAGCAGTACTTC. Translating gives CASNIAPEYEQYF. V gene TRBV5-5 combines with J gene TRBJ2-7; D uncertain. Trimming took off 6 bases at V and 4 bases at J, with 14 bases between the two ends. The germline V gene encodes CDR1 SGHKS and CDR2 YYEKEE (reference sequence). The CDR3 has 13 amino acids. The whole variable domain, filled in from reference TRBV5-5 and TRBJ2-7, reads DAGVTQSPTHLIKTRGQQVTLRCSPISGHKSVSWYQQVLGQGPQFIFQYYEKEERGRGNFPDRFSARQFPNYSSELNVNALLLGDSALYLCASNIAPEYEQYFGPGTRLTVT.